Sequencing of this T cell receptor (beta chain) was carried out in a study of T cell repertoires in aging, cancer and after chemotherapy. Study-wide points: Median generation probability rose over the chemotherapy interval in each cancer cohort, suggesting rebound thymic output.

Trimming cost V 5 bases and J 8 bases; bases outside gene matches: 4. This CDR3 spans 12 amino acids. The germline CDR1 and CDR2 sequences are MDHEN and SYDVKM. Multiplex touch-down PCR with TRB-A/B primers amplified rearranged V-D-J TRB sequences. TCRdb re-called the multiplex PCR reads through MiXCR, storing one row per CDR3 protein. The repertoire holds 6,700 or so distinct CDR3 sequences, with 53% as singletons. On this clonotype: Its antigen is unknown.

The template was genomic DNA from peripheral blood, not RNA. Material: blood. The V and J genes are TRBV28 and TRBJ1-2; 8 nucleotides agree with TRBD1. The receptor comes from a human donor with a solid tumor. DNA of the CDR3: TGTGCCAGCAGTACGACAGGGGAAGGCTACACCTTC. This translates into CASSTTGEGYTF.